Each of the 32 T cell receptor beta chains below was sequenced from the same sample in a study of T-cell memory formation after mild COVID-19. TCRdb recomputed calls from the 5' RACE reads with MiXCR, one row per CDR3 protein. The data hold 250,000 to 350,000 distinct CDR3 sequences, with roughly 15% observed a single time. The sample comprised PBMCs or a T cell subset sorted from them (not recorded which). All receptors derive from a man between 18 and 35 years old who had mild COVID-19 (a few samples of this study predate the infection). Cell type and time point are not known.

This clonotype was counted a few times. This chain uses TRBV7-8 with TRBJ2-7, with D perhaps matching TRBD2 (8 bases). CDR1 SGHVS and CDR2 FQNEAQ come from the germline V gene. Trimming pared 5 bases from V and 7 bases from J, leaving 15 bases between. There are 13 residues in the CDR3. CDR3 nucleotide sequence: TGTGCCAGCAGCCCGGGAGGGACAGCTGAGCAGTACGTC. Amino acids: CASSPGGTAEQYV.

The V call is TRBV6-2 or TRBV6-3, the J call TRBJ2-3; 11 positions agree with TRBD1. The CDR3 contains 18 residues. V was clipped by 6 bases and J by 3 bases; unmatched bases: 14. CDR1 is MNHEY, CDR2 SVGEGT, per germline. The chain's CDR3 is CASRNPPGQGARTDTQYF. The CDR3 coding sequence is TGTGCCAGCAGAAATCCCCCCGGACAGGGGGCCCGTACAGATACGCAGTATTTT.

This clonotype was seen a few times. Here the CDR3 reads CSAKAGGFYNEQFF. In DNA, the CDR3 is TGCAGTGCTAAAGCGGGGGGATTCTACAATGAGCAGTTCTTC. The gene calls are TRBV20-1 and TRBJ2-1, with 9 nucleotides matching TRBD2. Trimming took 4 bases from V and 3 from J; bases not matched to a gene: 4. Germline-derived CDR1 and CDR2 are DFQATT and SNEGSKA (reference sequence). The CDR3 is 14 residues long.

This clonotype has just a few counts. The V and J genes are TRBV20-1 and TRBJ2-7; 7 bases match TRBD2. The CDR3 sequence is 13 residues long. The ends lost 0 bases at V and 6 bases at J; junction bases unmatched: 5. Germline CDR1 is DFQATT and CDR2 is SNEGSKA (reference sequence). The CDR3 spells CSAREKGGIEQYF. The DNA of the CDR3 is TGCAGTGCTAGAGAAAAGGGAGGGATCGAGCAGTACTTC.

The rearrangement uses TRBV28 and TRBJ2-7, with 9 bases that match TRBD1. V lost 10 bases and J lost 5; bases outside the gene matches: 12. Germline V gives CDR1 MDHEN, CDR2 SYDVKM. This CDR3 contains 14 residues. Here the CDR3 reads CATERPGQGNEQYF. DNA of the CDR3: TGTGCCACCGAAAGACCGGGACAGGGTAACGAGCAGTACTTC.

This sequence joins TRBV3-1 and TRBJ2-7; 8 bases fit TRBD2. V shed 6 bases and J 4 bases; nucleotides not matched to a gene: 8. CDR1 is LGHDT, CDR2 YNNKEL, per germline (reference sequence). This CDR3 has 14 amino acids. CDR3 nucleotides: TGTGCCAGCAGAAACGGGGGGGCCGGTTACGAGCAGTACTTC. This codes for CASRNGGAGYEQYF.

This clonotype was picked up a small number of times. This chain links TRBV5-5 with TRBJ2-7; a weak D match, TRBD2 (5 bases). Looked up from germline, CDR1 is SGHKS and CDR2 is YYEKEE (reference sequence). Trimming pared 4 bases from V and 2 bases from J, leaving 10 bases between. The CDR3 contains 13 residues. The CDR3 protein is CASSTGETYEQYF. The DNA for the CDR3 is TGTGCCAGCAGCACCGGGGAAACCTACGAGCAGTACTTC.

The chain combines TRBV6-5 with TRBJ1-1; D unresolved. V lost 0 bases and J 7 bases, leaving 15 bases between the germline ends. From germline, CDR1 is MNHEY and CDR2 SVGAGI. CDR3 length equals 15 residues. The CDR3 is CASSYSIRGDVEAFF. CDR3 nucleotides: TGTGCCAGCAGTTACTCGATCCGTGGGGATGTTGAAGCTTTCTTT.

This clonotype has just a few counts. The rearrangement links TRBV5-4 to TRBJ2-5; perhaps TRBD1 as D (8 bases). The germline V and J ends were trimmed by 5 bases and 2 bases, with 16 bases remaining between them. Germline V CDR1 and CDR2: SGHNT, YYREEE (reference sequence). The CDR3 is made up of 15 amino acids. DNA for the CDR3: TGTGCCAGCAGGCGTGACAGGGGAGGGCAAGAGACCCAGTACTTC. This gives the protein CASRRDRGGQETQYF.

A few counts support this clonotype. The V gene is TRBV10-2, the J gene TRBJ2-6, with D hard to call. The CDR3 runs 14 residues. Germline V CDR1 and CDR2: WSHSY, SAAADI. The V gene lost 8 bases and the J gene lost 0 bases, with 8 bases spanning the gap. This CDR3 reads CASGIVSGANVLTF. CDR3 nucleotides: TGCGCCAGCGGGATCGTCTCTGGGGCCAACGTCCTGACTTTC.

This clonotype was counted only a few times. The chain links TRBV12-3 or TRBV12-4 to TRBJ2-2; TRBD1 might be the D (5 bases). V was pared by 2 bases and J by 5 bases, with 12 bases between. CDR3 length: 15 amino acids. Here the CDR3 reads CASSLIFAGTGELFF. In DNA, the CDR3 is TGTGCCAGCAGTTTAATCTTTGCAGGGACCGGGGAGCTGTTTTTT.

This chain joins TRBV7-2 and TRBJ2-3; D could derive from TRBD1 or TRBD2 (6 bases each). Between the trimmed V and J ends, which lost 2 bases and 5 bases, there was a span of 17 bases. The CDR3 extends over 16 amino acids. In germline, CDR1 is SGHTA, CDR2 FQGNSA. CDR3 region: CASSLQWGARVDTQYF. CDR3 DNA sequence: TGTGCCAGCAGCTTACAGTGGGGGGCCCGGGTAGATACGCAGTATTTT.

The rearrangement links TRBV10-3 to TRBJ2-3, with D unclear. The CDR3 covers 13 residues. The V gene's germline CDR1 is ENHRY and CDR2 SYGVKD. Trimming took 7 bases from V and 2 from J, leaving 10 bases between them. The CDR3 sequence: CAIKSGNTDTQYF. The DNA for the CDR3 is TGTGCCATCAAGAGTGGAAACACAGATACGCAGTATTTT.

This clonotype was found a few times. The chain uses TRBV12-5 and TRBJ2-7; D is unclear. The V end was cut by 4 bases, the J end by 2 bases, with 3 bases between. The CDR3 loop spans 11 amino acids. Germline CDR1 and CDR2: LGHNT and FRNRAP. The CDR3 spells CASGSAYEQYV. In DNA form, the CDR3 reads TGTGCTAGTGGTTCGGCCTACGAGCAGTACGTC.

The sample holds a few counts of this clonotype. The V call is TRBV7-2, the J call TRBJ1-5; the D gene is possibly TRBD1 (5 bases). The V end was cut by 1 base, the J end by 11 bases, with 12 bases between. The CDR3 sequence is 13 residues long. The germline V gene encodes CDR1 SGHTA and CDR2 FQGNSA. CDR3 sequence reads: CASSLGQGEAQHF. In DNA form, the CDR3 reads TGTGCCAGCAGCTTAGGGCAGGGCGAGGCCCAGCATTTT.

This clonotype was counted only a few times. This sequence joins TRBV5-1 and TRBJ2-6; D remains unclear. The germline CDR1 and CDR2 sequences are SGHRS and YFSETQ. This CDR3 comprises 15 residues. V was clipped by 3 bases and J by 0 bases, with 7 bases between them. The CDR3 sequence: CASSSTTSGANVLTF. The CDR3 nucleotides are TGCGCCAGCAGCTCGACGACCTCTGGGGCCAACGTCCTGACTTTC.

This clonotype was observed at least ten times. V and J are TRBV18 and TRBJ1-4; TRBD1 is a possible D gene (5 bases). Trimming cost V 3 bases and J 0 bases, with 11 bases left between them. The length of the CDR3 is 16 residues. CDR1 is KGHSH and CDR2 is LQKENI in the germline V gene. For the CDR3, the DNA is TGTGCCAGCTCACCGGGGACGGTTGCAACTAATGAAAAACTGTTTTTT. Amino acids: CASSPGTVATNEKLFF.

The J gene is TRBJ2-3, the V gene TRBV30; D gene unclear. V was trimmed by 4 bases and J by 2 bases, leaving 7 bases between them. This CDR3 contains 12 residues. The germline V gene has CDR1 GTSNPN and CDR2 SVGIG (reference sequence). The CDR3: CAWNRPTDTQYF. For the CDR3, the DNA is TGTGCCTGGAACCGACCCACAGATACGCAGTATTTT.

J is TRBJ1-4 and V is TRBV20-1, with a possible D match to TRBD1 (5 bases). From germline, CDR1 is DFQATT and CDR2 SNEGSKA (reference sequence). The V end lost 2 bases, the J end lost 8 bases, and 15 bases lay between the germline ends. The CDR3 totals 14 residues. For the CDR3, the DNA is TGCAGTGCTAGATCCTGGGGGTTGGAAGAAAAACTGTTTTTT. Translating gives CSARSWGLEEKLFF.

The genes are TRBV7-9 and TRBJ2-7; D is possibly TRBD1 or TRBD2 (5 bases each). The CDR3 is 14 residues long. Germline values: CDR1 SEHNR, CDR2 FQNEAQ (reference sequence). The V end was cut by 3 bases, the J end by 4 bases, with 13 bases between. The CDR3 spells CASSFTQGPYEQYV. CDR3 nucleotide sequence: TGTGCCAGCAGCTTTACCCAGGGACCTTACGAGCAGTACGTC.

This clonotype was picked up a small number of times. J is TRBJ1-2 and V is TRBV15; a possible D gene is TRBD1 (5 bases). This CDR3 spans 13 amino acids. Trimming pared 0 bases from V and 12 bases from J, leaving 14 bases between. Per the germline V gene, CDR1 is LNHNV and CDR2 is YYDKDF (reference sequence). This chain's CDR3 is CATSRDLWGKNTF. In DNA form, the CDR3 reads TGTGCCACCAGCAGAGATTTATGGGGGAAAAACACCTTC. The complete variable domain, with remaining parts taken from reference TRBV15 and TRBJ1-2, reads DAMVIQNPRYQVTQFGKPVTLSCSQTLNHNVMYWYQQKSSQAPKLLFHYYDKDFNNEADTPDNFQSRRPNTSFCFLDIRSPGLGDTAMYLCATSRDLWGKNTFGSGTRLTVV.

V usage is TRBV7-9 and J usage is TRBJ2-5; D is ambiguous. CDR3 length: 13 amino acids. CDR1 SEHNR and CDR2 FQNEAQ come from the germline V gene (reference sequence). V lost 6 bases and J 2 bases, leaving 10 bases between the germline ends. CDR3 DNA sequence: TGTGCCAGCAGTCCCCAACCACAAGAGACCCAGTACTTC. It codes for CASSPQPQETQYF.

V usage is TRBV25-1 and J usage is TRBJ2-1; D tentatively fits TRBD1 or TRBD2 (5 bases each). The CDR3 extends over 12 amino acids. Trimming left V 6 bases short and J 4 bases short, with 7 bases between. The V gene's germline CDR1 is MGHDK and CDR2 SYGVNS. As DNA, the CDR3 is TGTGCCAGCAGGTGGGGGTACAATGAGCAGTTCTTC. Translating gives CASRWGYNEQFF.

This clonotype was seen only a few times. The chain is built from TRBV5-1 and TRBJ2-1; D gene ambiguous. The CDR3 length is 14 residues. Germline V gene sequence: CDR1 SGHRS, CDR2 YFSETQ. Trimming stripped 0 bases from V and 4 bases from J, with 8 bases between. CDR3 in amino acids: CASSLVTDYNEQFF. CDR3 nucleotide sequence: TGCGCCAGCAGCTTGGTAACGGATTACAATGAGCAGTTCTTC.

The CDR3 DNA reads TGTGCCACCAGCAGAGCCTTACGATCTTGGGACAGGGGGGCGAACGGCTACACCTTC. Encoded protein: CATSRALRSWDRGANGYTF. The rearrangement links TRBV15 to TRBJ1-2; 11 bases align to TRBD1. The CDR3 runs 19 residues. Germline values: CDR1 LNHNV, CDR2 YYDKDF (reference sequence). The V segment lost 1 base and the J segment 8 bases; nucleotides outside the gene matches: 18.

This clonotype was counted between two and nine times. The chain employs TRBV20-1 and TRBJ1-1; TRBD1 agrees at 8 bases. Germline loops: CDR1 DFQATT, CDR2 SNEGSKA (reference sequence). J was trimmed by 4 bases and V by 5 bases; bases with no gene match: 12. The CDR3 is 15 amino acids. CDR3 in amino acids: CSAWIPGGQGTEAFF. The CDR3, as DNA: TGCAGTGCTTGGATCCCAGGGGGCCAGGGCACTGAAGCTTTCTTT.

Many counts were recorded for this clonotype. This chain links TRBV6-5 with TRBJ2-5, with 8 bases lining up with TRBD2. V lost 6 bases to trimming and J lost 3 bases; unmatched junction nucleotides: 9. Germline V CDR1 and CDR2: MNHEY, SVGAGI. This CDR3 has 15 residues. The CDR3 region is CASRPPGLVKETQYF. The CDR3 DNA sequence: TGTGCCAGCAGACCTCCGGGACTAGTCAAAGAGACCCAGTACTTC.

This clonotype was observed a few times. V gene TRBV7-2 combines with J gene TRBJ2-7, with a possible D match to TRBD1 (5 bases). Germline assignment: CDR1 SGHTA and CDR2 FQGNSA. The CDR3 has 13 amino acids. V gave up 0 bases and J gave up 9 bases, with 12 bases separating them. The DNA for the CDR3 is TGTGCCAGCAGCTTAGCGGGGCCCTCGCGGCAGTACTTC. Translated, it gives CASSLAGPSRQYF. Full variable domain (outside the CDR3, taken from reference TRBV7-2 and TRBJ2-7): GAGVSQSPSNKVTEKGKDVELRCDPISGHTALYWYRQSLGQGLEFLIYFQGNSAPDKSGLPSDRFSAERTGGSVSTLTIQRTQQEDSAVYLCASSLAGPSRQYFGPGTRLTVT.

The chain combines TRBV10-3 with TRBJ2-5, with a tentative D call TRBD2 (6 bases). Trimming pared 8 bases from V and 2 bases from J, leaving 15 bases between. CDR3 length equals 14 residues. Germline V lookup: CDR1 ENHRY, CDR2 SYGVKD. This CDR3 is CAISGAGRQETQYF. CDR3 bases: TGTGCCATCTCTGGGGCGGGAAGACAAGAGACCCAGTACTTC.

The CDR3 DNA reads TGCGCCAGCAACGGAGAAAACTATGGCTACACCTTC. Amino acid sequence: CASNGENYGYTF. The chain recombines TRBV10-2 with TRBJ1-2; D gene unclear. Germline CDR1 WSHSY, CDR2 SAAADI. The CDR3 is 12 residues long. The V end lost 7 bases, the J end lost 2 bases, and 8 bases lay between the germline ends.

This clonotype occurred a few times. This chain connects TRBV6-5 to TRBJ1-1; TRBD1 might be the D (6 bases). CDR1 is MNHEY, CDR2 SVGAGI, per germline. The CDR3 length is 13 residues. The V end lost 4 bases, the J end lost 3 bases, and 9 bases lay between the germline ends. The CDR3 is CASSSGHHTEAFF. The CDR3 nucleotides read TGTGCCAGCAGTTCGGGACACCACACTGAAGCTTTCTTT.

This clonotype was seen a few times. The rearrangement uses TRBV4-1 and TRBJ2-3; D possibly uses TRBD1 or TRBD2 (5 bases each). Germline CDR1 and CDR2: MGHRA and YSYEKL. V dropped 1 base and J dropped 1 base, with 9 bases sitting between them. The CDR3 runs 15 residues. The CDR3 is CASSQARGGTDTQYF. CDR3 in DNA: TGCGCCAGCAGCCAAGCTAGGGGAGGCACAGATACGCAGTATTTT.